This TCR beta chain derives from a study of Ad26.COV2.S vaccination and SARS-CoV-2 variants. Study-level findings and limits: Vaccinated individuals (as opposed to placebo recipients) had higher spike-specific TCR breadth.

The data were produced by immunoSEQ multiplex PCR, yet TCRdb's version contains in-frame clones alone and is incomplete. The sample yields hundreds of thousands of clones, about nine tenths seen once. Treatment: roughly 20 received Ad26.COV2.S at low or high dose, single or two shots; several received placebo; per-sample allocation not given. Each sample was drawn 63 days after the first injection (of vaccine or placebo). Between the trimmed V and J ends, which lost 6 bases and 6 bases, there was a span of 15 bases. The CDR3 consists of 14 residues. In germline, CDR1 is MNHEY, CDR2 SMNVEV (reference sequence). Turning to this clone: Its antigen is as yet unknown.

The source material was peripheral blood, sampled in a trial of Ad26.COV2.S vaccine versus placebo. This chain links TRBV27 with TRBJ2-1; D is unresolved. The source is a person aged 18-65 years who received the Ad26.COV2.S COVID-19 vaccine or a placebo. The CDR3 coding sequence is TGTGCCAGCAGCGATCGTATGAGTGGCAATGAGCAGTTCTTC. It specifies CASSDRMSGNEQFF.